The 2 T cell receptor beta chains given below trace back to one sample, sequenced in a study of blood T cell repertoires in COVID-19. Data came from immunoSEQ multiplex PCR; TCRdb stores just in-frame clones and leaves some out. The sample has about 340,000 clones, about 83% seen once. Sequencing was carried out using peripheral blood. The receptor set was obtained from a man under 40 with active or convalescent COVID-19.

The chain combines TRBV5-4 with TRBJ2-3, with 8 bases matching TRBD1. The CDR3 loop spans 16 amino acids. After removal of 3 bases from V and 2 bases from J, the junction contained 8 bases not matched to a gene. In germline, CDR1 is SGHNT, CDR2 YYREEE (reference sequence). The CDR3 DNA sequence: TGTGCCAGCAGCTCAGGCCGGGACAGGTACACAGATACGCAGTATTTT. This translates into CASSSGRDRYTDTQYF.

V and J are TRBV6-6 and TRBJ1-4; D is possibly TRBD1 (5 bases). The CDR3 covers 15 residues. Trimming removed 6 bases at V and 3 bases at J, with 14 bases between. Looked up from germline, CDR1 is MNHNY and CDR2 is SVGAGI (reference sequence). CDR3 sequence (DNA): TGTGCCAGCAGACCCCCCGGACACTCTAATGAAAAACTGTTTTTT. Translation: CASRPPGHSNEKLFF.